One and the same sample provided the 18 T cell receptor beta chains below, sequenced in a study of blood T cell repertoires in COVID-19. TCRdb's copy holds only in-frame clones and misses some; the assay was immunoSEQ multiplex PCR. The repertoire holds 120,000 to 150,000 clones, with 80% to 90% as singletons. Sequenced sample: peripheral blood. The receptors come from a human donor with acute or convalescent COVID-19. The donor label of this sample is uncertain.

The chain recombines TRBV15 with TRBJ1-2; the match to TRBD1 covers 7 bases. Germline CDR1 and CDR2: LNHNV and YYDKDF (reference sequence). The CDR3 covers 16 residues. Losses at the gene ends were 0 bases for V and 8 bases for J; bases not matched to a gene: 12. CDR3 region: CATSRDSRGQGSGYTF. The CDR3 DNA reads as TGTGCCACCAGCAGAGATAGTAGGGGGCAGGGGAGCGGCTACACCTTC.

CDR3 amino acids: CASSSARGYTF. CDR3 sequence (DNA): TGTGCCAGCAGCTCAGCCAGGGGCTACACCTTC. This chain joins TRBV7-9 and TRBJ1-2; no clear D gene. The length of the CDR3 is 11 residues. Germline lookup yields CDR1 SEHNR and CDR2 FQNEAQ (reference sequence). The V end was cut by 4 bases, the J end by 8 bases, with 8 bases between. Drawing the rest from reference TRBV7-9 and TRBJ1-2, the complete variable domain is DTGVSQNPRHKITKRGQNVTFRCDPISEHNRLYWYRQTLGQGPEFLTYFQNEAQLEKSRLLSDRFSAERPKGSFSTLEIQRTEQGDSAMYLCASSSARGYTFGSGTRLTVV.

V is TRBV4-3 and J is TRBJ2-5, with 9 bases matching TRBD1. V trimming: 0 bases; J trimming: 2 bases; junction bases outside the gene matches: 4. CDR3 length: 16 amino acids. Germline-derived CDR1 and CDR2 are LGHNA and YSLEER. The CDR3 reads CASSQDIGTGQETQYF. The DNA for the CDR3 is TGCGCCAGCAGCCAAGATATCGGGACAGGGCAAGAGACCCAGTACTTC.

V gene TRBV18 combines with J gene TRBJ1-1; 7 bases agree with TRBD1. Germline lookup yields CDR1 KGHSH and CDR2 LQKENI. The trim removed 2 bases at V and 4 bases at J, leaving 7 bases unmatched. The CDR3 has 15 residues. The CDR3 bases are TGTGCCAGCTCACCAGGAGCCAGGGGGACCACTGAAGCTTTCTTT. Translation: CASSPGARGTTEAFF. Supplemented by reference TRBV18 and TRBJ1-1, the full variable domain reads NAGVMQNPRHLVRRRGQEARLRCSPMKGHSHVYWYRQLPEEGLKFMVYLQKENIIDESGMPKERFSAEFPKEGPSILRIQQVVRGDSAAYFCASSPGARGTTEAFFGQGTRLTVV.

The chain combines TRBV5-5 with TRBJ1-4, with a weak D call TRBD1 (5 bases). With 2 bases removed from V and 0 bases from J, the gap between germline ends came to 14 bases. The CDR3 is made up of 17 amino acids. Germline CDR1 SGHKS, CDR2 YYEKEE (reference sequence). For the CDR3, the DNA is TGTGCCAGCAGCTTTCTTCCCCAGGGAACAACTAATGAAAAACTGTTTTTT. This sequence encodes CASSFLPQGTTNEKLFF.

A word on this clone: Just one base apart from a much larger clone, this may be a read error. The genes are TRBV2 and TRBJ1-1; 7 nucleotides align to TRBD1. The CDR3 runs 13 residues. Germline lookup yields CDR1 SNHLY and CDR2 FYNNEI. V shed 4 bases and J 1 base; nucleotides not matched to a gene: 0. The DNA for the CDR3 is TGTGCCAGCAGTGGACAGGGGAACACTGAAGCTTTCTTT. It translates to CASSGQGNTEAFF. The complete variable domain, with remaining parts taken from reference TRBV2 and TRBJ1-1, reads EPEVTQTPSHQVTQMGQEVILRCVPISNHLYFYWYRQILGQKVEFLVSFYNNEISEKSEIFDDQFSVERPDGSNFTLKIRSTKLEDSAMYFCASSGQGNTEAFFGQGTRLTVV.

Concerning this clone itself: The same CDR3 arises from other DNA sequences in this sample as well. This sequence joins TRBV7-2 and TRBJ1-3, with unresolved D. Between the trimmed V and J ends, which lost 1 base and 4 bases, there was a span of 8 bases. Germline V lookup: CDR1 SGHTA, CDR2 FQGNSA. The CDR3 extends over 14 amino acids. DNA for the CDR3: TGTGCCAGCAGCTTAGGGGGAGGGGGAAACACCATATATTTT. Translating it yields CASSLGGGGNTIYF. Based on the CDR3 plus reference TRBV7-2 and TRBJ1-3, the full variable domain is GAGVSQSPSNKVTEKGKDVELRCDPISGHTALYWYRQSLGQGLEFLIYFQGNSAPDKSGLPSDRFSAERTGGSVSTLTIQRTQQEDSAVYLCASSLGGGGNTIYFGEGSWLTVV.

This chain joins TRBV10-3 and TRBJ2-1, with TRBD1 as a possible D gene (5 bases). The germline gives CDR1 ENHRY, CDR2 SYGVKD. CDR3 length: 13 amino acids. With 5 bases removed from V and 14 bases from J, the gap between germline ends came to 19 bases. The CDR3 protein is CAISNTGNLRKFF. In nucleotides, the CDR3 is TGTGCCATCAGTAACACAGGTAACCTTAGAAAGTTCTTC.

The V and J genes are TRBV20-1 and TRBJ1-2; D may be TRBD1 (6 bases). Per the germline V gene, CDR1 is DFQATT and CDR2 is SNEGSKA (reference sequence). V lost 3 bases and J lost 5, with 13 bases in between. This CDR3 spans 13 amino acids. CDR3 nucleotides: TGCAGTGCTAGTCCCACACAGGGATATGGCTACACCTTC. Translated: CSASPTQGYGYTF.

This clone turned up a few times. The chain uses TRBV24-1 and TRBJ2-3; TRBD2 might be the D (6 bases). In germline, CDR1 is KGHDR, CDR2 SFDVKD. This CDR3 is built from 15 residues. Trimming removed 1 base from V and 5 bases from J, with 12 bases in between. The CDR3 sequence: CATSDFFAGRDTQYF. CDR3 nucleotide sequence: TGTGCCACCAGTGATTTTTTTGCGGGAAGAGATACGCAGTATTTT.

This chain joins TRBV11-1 and TRBJ2-7, with a weak D call TRBD1 (6 bases). V lost 2 bases and J lost 7, with 12 bases in between. This CDR3 has 13 residues. Germline V gene sequence: CDR1 SGHAT, CDR2 FQDESV (reference sequence). CDR3 amino acids: CASSLRTEDEQYV. CDR3 sequence (DNA): TGTGCCAGCAGCTTAAGGACAGAAGATGAGCAGTACGTC.

The CDR3 loop reads CASSEGRGMDGYTF. In nucleotides, the CDR3 is TGTGCCAGCAGCGAAGGCAGGGGTATGGATGGCTACACCTTC. J is TRBJ1-2 and V is TRBV9, with D tentatively TRBD1 (6 bases). This CDR3 contains 14 residues. V gave up 3 bases and J gave up 6 bases, with 15 bases separating them. Germline loops: CDR1 SGDLS, CDR2 YYNGEE. The whole variable domain, filled in from reference TRBV9 and TRBJ1-2, reads DSGVTQTPKHLITATGQRVTLRCSPRSGDLSVYWYQQSLDQGLQFLIQYYNGEERAKGNILERFSAQQFPDLHSELNLSSLELGDSALYFCASSEGRGMDGYTFGSGTRLTVV.

The CDR3 DNA follows: TGTGCCTGGGGGATACAGGGGTCTGGAAACACCATATATTTT. It codes for CAWGIQGSGNTIYF. This chain joins TRBV30 and TRBJ1-3; 7 nucleotides line up with TRBD1. Germline V gene lookup returns CDR1 GTSNPN and CDR2 SVGIG (reference sequence). This CDR3 has 14 residues. J lost 1 base, V lost 5 bases, and 5 bases had no gene match.

V usage is TRBV7-6 and J usage is TRBJ2-2, with 9 positions matching TRBD1. The CDR3 sequence is 16 residues long. Germline V gives CDR1 SGHVS, CDR2 FNYEAQ. V was pared by 5 bases and J by 3 bases, with 7 bases of the junction left unmatched. As DNA, the CDR3 is TGTGCCAGCAGCGCCAACCGGGACAGGGACACCGGGGAGCTGTTTTTT. Translating it yields CASSANRDRDTGELFF. Together with reference TRBV7-6 and TRBJ2-2, the CDR3 gives the full variable domain: GAGVSQSPRYKVTKRGQDVALRCDPISGHVSLYWYRQALGQGPEFLTYFNYEAQQDKSGLPNDRFSAERPEGSISTLTIQRTEQRDSAMYRCASSANRDRDTGELFFGEGSRLTVL.

The gene calls are TRBV11-3 and TRBJ2-1, with D possibly being TRBD2 (5 bases). The CDR3 covers 15 residues. The V gene's germline CDR1 is SGHNT and CDR2 YENEEA. V gave up 2 bases and J gave up 0 bases, with 8 bases separating them. DNA of the CDR3: TGTGCCAGCAGCTTAACGGGGAGCTCCTACAATGAGCAGTTCTTC. It translates to CASSLTGSSYNEQFF.

The V and J genes are TRBV5-4 and TRBJ1-4; TRBD1 matches at 7 bases. The V gene's germline CDR1 is SGHNT and CDR2 YYREEE (reference sequence). V was clipped by 4 bases and J by 7 bases; unmatched bases: 10. CDR3 length: 15 amino acids. The CDR3 loop reads CASSPRTGVGEKLFF. The DNA for the CDR3 is TGTGCCAGCAGCCCTAGGACAGGTGTCGGTGAAAAACTGTTTTTT. The whole variable domain, filled in from reference TRBV5-4 and TRBJ1-4, reads ETGVTQSPTHLIKTRGQQVTLRCSSQSGHNTVSWYQQALGQGPQFIFQYYREEENGRGNFPPRFSGLQFPNYSSELNVNALELDDSALYLCASSPRTGVGEKLFFGSGTQLSVL.

This clone was seen a single time. The CDR3 loop reads CASSFGKGQPYGYTF. In nucleotides, the CDR3 is TGTGCCAGCAGCTTCGGGAAGGGACAGCCCTATGGCTACACCTTC. This rearrangement joins TRBV5-4 to TRBJ1-2; 7 positions match TRBD1. The CDR3 loop spans 15 amino acids. CDR1 is SGHNT and CDR2 is YYREEE in the germline V gene (reference sequence). The V segment lost 2 bases and the J segment 4 bases; nucleotides outside the gene matches: 8. The full variable domain, its missing parts supplied by reference TRBV5-4 and TRBJ1-2, is ETGVTQSPTHLIKTRGQQVTLRCSSQSGHNTVSWYQQALGQGPQFIFQYYREEENGRGNFPPRFSGLQFPNYSSELNVNALELDDSALYLCASSFGKGQPYGYTFGSGTRLTVV.

V usage is TRBV7-9 and J usage is TRBJ1-2; the match to TRBD1 covers 11 bases. V trimming: 4 bases; J trimming: 10 bases; junction bases outside the gene matches: 5. This CDR3 is 13 amino acids long. The V gene's germline CDR1 is SEHNR and CDR2 FQNEAQ (reference sequence). The CDR3 bases are TGTGCCAGCAGCTCGGGACAGGGGGTTTACTACACCTTC. This codes for CASSSGQGVYYTF.